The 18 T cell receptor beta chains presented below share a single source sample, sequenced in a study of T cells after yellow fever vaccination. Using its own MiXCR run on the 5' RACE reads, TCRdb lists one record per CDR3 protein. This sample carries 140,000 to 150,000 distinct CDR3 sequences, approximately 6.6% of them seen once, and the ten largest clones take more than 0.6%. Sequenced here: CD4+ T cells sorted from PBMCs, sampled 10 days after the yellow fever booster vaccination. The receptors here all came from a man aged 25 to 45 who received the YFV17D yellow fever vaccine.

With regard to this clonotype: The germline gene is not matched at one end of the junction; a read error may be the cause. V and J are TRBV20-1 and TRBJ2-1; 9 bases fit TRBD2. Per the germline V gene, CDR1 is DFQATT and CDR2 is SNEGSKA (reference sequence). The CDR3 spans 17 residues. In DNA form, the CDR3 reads TGCTGTGCTAGAGTTTTAAAGCGGGAGGTCCACTACAATGAGCAGTTCTTC. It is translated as CCARVLKREVHYNEQFF.

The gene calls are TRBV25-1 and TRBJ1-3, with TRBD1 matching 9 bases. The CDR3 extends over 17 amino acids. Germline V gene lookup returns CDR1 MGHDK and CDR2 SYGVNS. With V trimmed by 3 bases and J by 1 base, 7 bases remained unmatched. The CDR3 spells CASSDQSGQGSGNTIYF. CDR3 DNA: TGTGCCAGCAGTGATCAGTCAGGACAGGGGTCTGGAAACACCATATATTTT.

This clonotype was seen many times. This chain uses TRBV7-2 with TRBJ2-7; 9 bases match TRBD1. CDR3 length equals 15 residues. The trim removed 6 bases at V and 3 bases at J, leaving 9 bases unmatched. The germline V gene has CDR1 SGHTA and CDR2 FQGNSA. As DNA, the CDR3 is TGTGCCAGCAGTCCTAAAGGGACAGGGAACTACGAGCAGTACTTC. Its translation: CASSPKGTGNYEQYF. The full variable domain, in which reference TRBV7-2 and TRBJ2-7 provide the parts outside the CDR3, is GAGVSQSPSNKVTEKGKDVELRCDPISGHTALYWYRQSLGQGLEFLIYFQGNSAPDKSGLPSDRFSAERTGGSVSTLTIQRTQQEDSAVYLCASSPKGTGNYEQYFGPGTRLTVT.

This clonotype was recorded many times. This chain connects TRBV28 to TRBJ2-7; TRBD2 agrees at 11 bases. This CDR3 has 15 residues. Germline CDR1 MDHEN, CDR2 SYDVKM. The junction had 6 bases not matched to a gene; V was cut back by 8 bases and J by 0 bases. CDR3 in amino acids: CASRASGRTSYEQYF. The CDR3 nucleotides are TGTGCCAGCCGTGCTAGCGGGAGGACCTCCTACGAGCAGTACTTC.

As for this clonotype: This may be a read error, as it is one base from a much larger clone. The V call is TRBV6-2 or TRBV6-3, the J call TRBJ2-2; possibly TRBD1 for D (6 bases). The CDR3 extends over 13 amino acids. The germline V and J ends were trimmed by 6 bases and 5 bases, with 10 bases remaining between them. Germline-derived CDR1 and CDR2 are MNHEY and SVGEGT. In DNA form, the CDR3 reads TGTGCCAGCAGACCTCAGGGGACCGGGGAGCTGTTTTTT. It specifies CASRPQGTGELFF.

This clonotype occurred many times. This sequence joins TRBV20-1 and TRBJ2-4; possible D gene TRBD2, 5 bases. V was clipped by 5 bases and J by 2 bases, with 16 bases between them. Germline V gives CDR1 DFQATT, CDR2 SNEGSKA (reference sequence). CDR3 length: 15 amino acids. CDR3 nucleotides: TGCAGTGCTCGGTCCCCGTGGACTTCCAAAAACATTCAGTACTTC. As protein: CSARSPWTSKNIQYF.

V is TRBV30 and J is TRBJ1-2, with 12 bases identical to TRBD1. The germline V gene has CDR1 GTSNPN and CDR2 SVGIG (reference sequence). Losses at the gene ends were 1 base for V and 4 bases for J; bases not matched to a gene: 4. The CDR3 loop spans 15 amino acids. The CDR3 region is CAWSEPGQGAYGYTF. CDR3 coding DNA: TGTGCCTGGAGTGAGCCGGGACAGGGGGCCTATGGCTACACCTTC.

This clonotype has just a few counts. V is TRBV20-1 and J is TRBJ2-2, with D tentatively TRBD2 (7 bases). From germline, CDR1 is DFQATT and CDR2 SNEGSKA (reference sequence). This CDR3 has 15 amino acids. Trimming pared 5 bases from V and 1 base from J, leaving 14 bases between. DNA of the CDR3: TGCAGTGCTGGGGGGGGGCGGAAGAACACCGGGGAGCTGTTTTTT. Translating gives CSAGGGRKNTGELFF.

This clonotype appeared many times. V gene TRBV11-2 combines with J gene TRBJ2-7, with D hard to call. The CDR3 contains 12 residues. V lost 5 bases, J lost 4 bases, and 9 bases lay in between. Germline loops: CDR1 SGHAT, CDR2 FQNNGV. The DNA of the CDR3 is TGTGCCAGCAGCCCCCGGGTGTACGAGCAGTACTTC. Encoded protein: CASSPRVYEQYF. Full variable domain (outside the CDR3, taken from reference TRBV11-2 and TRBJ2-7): EAGVAQSPRYKIIEKRQSVAFWCNPISGHATLYWYQQILGQGPKLLIQFQNNGVVDDSQLPKDRFSAERLKGVDSTLKIQPAKLEDSAVYLCASSPRVYEQYFGPGTRLTVT.

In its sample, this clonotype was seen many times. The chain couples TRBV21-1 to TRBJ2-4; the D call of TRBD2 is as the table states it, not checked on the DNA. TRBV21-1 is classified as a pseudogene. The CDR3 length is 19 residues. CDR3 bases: TGTGCCAGCAGCAAAGAGGCTAGCGGGAGGGGTCTAGCCAAAAACATTCAGTACTTC. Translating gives CASSKEASGRGLAKNIQYF.

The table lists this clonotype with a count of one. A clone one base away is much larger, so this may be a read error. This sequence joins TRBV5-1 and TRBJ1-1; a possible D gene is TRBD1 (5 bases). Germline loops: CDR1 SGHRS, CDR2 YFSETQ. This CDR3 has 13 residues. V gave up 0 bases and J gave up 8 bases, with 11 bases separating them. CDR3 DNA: TGCGCCAGCAGCTTGGACGGGGCGGAAGAAGCTTTCTTT. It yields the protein CASSLDGAEEAFF.

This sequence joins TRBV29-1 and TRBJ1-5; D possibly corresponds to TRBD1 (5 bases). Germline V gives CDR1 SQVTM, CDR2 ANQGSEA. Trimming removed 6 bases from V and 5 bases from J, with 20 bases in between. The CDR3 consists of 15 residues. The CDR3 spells CSVVLAGGSDQPQHF. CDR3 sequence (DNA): TGCAGCGTCGTGTTGGCGGGGGGAAGCGATCAGCCCCAGCATTTT.

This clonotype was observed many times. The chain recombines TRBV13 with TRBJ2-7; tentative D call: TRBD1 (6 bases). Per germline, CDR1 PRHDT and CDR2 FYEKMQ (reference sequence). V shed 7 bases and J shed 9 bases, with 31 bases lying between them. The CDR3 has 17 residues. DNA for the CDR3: TGTGCCAGCACCTCCTATGACGGGGTAATAGGGGGTACGAGGCAGTACTTC. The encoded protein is CASTSYDGVIGGTRQYF.

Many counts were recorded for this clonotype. This chain's CDR3 is CASSFSKRVYEQYF. DNA for the CDR3: TGTGCCAGCAGCTTTTCAAAGCGGGTCTACGAGCAGTACTTC. The J gene is TRBJ2-7, the V gene TRBV7-9; maybe TRBD2 (6 bases). This CDR3 spans 14 amino acids. Per germline, CDR1 SEHNR and CDR2 FQNEAQ (reference sequence). V dropped 3 bases and J dropped 3 bases, with 12 bases sitting between them.

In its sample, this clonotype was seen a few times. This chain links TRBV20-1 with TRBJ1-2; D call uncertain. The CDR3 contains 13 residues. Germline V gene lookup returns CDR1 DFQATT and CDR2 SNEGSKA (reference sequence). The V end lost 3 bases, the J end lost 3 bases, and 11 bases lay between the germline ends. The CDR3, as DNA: TGCAGTGCTAGGGATGACACTCACTATGGCTACACCTTC. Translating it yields CSARDDTHYGYTF.

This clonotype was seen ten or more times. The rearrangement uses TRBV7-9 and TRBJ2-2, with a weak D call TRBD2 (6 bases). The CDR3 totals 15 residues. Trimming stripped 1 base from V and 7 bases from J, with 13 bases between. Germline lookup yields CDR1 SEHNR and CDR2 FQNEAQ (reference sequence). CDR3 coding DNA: TGTGCCAGCAGCTTAGTGCGGGGCGACCACGGGGAGCTGTTTTTT. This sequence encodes CASSLVRGDHGELFF.

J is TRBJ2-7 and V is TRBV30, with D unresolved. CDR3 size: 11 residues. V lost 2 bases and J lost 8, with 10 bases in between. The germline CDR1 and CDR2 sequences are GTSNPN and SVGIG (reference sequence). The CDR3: CAWSSGLKQYF. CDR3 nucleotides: TGTGCCTGGAGTTCCGGTTTGAAGCAGTACTTC.

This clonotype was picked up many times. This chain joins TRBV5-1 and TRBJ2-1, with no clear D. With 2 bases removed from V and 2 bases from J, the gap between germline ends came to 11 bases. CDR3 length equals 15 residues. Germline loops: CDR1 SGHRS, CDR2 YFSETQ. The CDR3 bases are TGCGCCAGCAGCTTAAGCTGGACCGCCTACAATGAGCAGTTCTTC. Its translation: CASSLSWTAYNEQFF.